This T cell receptor (delta chain) was obtained from a study of gamma-delta T cells after stem cell transplantation. TCRdb re-called the RT-PCR reads using CATT. The table records 10,000 to 13,000 delta-chain clones, about two fifths of them present only once. From germline, CDR1 is TSWWSYY and CDR2 QGS. This CDR3 is 23 amino acids long. V gave up 2 bases and J gave up 0 bases; unmatched junction bases: 27. Relative to its sample, this clone is medium-sized (0.01 to 0.1%). V and J are TRDV1 and TRDJ1; 7 nucleotides agree with TRDD3. Specimen: gamma-delta T cells. The clonotype originates from a human donor. It is not recorded whose cells these are; they may come from a transplant donor. As DNA, the CDR3 is TGTGCTCTTGGGGAAGAAGGTAGGCCCTACGGGTTGGAGGATACGCCGTACACCGATAAACTCATCTTT. This codes for CALGEEGRPYGLEDTPYTDKLIF.